Described below is a single T cell receptor beta chain sequence and its context. The antigen remains undetermined. In the same sample, other DNA sequences code for this CDR3. Data came from immunoSEQ multiplex PCR; TCRdb stores just in-frame clones and leaves some out. Of about 330,000 clones in the sample, approximately 86% were seen once. The V end lost 0 bases, the J end lost 5 bases, and 5 bases lay between the germline ends. CDR3 size: 13 residues. Germline V lookup: CDR1 SGHTA, CDR2 FQGTGA. This specimen belongs to a study of cytomegalovirus exposure and HLA in healthy donors. Study observations and caveats: It was confirmed in vitro that a few of the CMV-associated chains were specific for CMV antigens. Rarity marked most TCR sequences, yet some public TCRs occurred in many donors. The investigators catalogued 160 or so TCR beta chains as cytomegalovirus-associated.

The receptor's source is a woman aged 25 to 39 in good health and CMV-seropositive. The chain has TRBV7-3 and TRBJ1-5; D may be TRBD1 (5 bases). Sequences were obtained from PBMCs. CDR3 residues: CASSLTGDQPQHF. CDR3 nucleotides: TGTGCCAGCAGCTTAACGGGGGATCAGCCCCAGCATTTT.